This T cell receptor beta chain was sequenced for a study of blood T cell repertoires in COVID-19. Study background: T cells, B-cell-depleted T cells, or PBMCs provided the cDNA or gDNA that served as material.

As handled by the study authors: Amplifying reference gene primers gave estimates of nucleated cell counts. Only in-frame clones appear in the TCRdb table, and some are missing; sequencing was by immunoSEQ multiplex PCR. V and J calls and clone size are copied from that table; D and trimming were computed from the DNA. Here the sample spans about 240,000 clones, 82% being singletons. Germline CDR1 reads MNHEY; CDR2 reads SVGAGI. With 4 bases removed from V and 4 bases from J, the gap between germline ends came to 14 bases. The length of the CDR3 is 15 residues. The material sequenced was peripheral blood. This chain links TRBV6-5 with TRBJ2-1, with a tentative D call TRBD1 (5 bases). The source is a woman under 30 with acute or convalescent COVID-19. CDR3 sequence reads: CASSLGAGLYNEQFF. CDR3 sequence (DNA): TGTGCCAGCAGTTTAGGGGCCGGGCTATACAATGAGCAGTTCTTC.